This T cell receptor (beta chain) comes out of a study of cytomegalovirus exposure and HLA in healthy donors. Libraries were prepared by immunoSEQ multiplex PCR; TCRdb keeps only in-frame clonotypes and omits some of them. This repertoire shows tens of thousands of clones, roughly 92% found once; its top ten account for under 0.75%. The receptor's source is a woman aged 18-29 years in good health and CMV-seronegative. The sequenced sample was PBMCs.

CDR3 amino acids: CASSLSGNYGYTF. CDR3 nucleotides: TGCGCCAGCAGCTTGTCGGGGAACTATGGCTACACCTTC. This chain uses TRBV5-1 with TRBJ1-2; D remains ambiguous. Trimming pared 1 base from V and 2 bases from J, leaving 6 bases between. Germline loops: CDR1 SGHRS, CDR2 YFSETQ. The CDR3 totals 13 residues.